This T cell receptor (beta chain) was captured in a study of response to subunit inactivated influenza vaccine. Whole-study results and caveats: T cells newly recruited by each seasonal influenza vaccination are few, the authors suggested.

Worth noting for this clonotype: Its antigen is currently unknown.

The CDR3 extends over 15 amino acids. CDR1 is SNHLY, CDR2 FYNNEI, per germline. V gave up 2 bases and J gave up 9 bases, with 16 bases separating them. TCRdb re-called the RT-PCR reads with MiXCR, one entry per CDR3 protein. The top ten hold around 9.6% of the sample, which has about 800,000 distinct CDR3 sequences, 20% to 25% seen once. The material was PBMCs from blood, obtained roughly 5 days after vaccination. The V and J genes are TRBV2 and TRBJ2-2; weak D call: TRBD1 (5 bases). The TCR comes from a man aged 50 to 60 who received an inactivated influenza vaccine. CDR3 sequence reads: CASSEKGLQIRELFF. Here the CDR3 DNA reads TGTGCCAGCAGTGAAAAGGGGTTACAGATTCGGGAGCTGTTTTTT.